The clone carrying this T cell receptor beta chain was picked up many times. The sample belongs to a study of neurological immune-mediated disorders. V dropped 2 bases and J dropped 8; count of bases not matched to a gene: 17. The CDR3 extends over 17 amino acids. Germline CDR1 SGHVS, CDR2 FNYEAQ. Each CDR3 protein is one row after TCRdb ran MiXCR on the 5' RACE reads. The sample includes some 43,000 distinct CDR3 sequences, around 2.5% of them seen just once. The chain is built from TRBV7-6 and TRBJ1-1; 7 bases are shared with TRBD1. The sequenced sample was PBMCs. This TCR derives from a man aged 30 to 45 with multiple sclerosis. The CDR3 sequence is CASSLFSAQGNTLEAFF. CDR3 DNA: TGTGCCAGCAGCTTATTTTCCGCACAGGGGAATACTCTCGAAGCTTTCTTT.